This paragraph covers one T cell receptor (beta chain) sequence. The CDR3 is 14 amino acids. Per germline, CDR1 MDHEN and CDR2 SYDVKM. Trimming shortened V by 3 bases and J by 7 bases, and 12 bases separated the two germline ends. This entry comes from a study of blood T cells in healthy people across ages. Then a second PCR, running roughly 7 to 12 cycles, was carried out with a sample-barcoded 5' primer and a J-beta primer mix. TCRdb ran MiXCR on the 5' RACE reads and lists one entry per CDR3 protein. In the table there are hundreds of thousands of distinct CDR3 sequences, 20% to 25% of which are singletons.

The chain links TRBV28 to TRBJ1-4, with D possibly matching TRBD1 (5 bases). The sequence derives from a man between 65 and 80 years old in good health. Sequencing used blood. DNA of the CDR3: TGTGCCAGCAGTTTCCGGGGCGGGGGTGAAAAACTGTTTTTT. It specifies CASSFRGGGEKLFF.